This entry lists 18 T cell receptor beta chains sequenced from one sample in a study of blood T cells in healthy people across ages. Combining a sample-barcoded 5' primer with a J-beta primer mix, a second PCR ran for about 6 to 11 cycles. Each CDR3 protein is one row after TCRdb ran MiXCR on the 5' RACE reads. Of about 830,000 distinct CDR3 sequences in the sample, roughly 60% were seen once. The sequenced sample consisted of blood. The source of these receptors is a man under 40 in good health.

This chain's CDR3 is CASSLNQGQNEQFF. CDR3 nucleotides: TGTGCCAGCAGCTTAAATCAGGGTCAGAATGAGCAGTTCTTC. The chain carries TRBV7-2 and TRBJ2-1, with D perhaps matching TRBD1 (5 bases). This CDR3 has 14 residues. CDR1 is SGHTA and CDR2 is FQGNSA in the germline V gene. V dropped 2 bases and J dropped 7 bases, with 12 bases sitting between them.

This clonotype was seen a single time. The chain combines TRBV20-1 with TRBJ1-1; 7 positions agree with TRBD1. V lost 6 bases and J lost 3; bases outside the gene matches: 4. The CDR3 spans 12 residues. The germline gives CDR1 DFQATT, CDR2 SNEGSKA (reference sequence). CDR3: CSALDRDTEAFF. The DNA for the CDR3 is TGCAGTGCCTTAGACAGGGACACTGAAGCTTTCTTT.

This clonotype has only one observation. The genes are TRBV3-1 and TRBJ1-2; D is ambiguous. Deletions cut 4 bases from V and 4 bases from J, with 10 bases between. CDR1 is LGHDT and CDR2 is YNNKEL in the germline V gene (reference sequence). CDR3 length: 13 residues. The CDR3 spells CASSPAPSYGYTF. CDR3 DNA: TGTGCCAGCAGCCCGGCCCCCAGCTATGGCTACACCTTC.

This clonotype is deemed medium-sized. The chain joins TRBV29-1 to TRBJ1-6, with 8 bases fitting TRBD1. With V trimmed by 5 bases and J by 10 bases, 7 bases remained unmatched. The length of the CDR3 is 13 residues. The germline V gene has CDR1 SQVTM and CDR2 ANQGSEA. The CDR3 DNA follows: TGCAGCGTTCTGACAGGGGAAGGCTCACCCCTCCACTTT. As protein: CSVLTGEGSPLHF.

The chain is built from TRBV5-5 and TRBJ1-1; tentative D call: TRBD1 (5 bases). The V end lost 7 bases, the J end lost 7 bases, and 8 bases lay between the germline ends. The CDR3 has 10 residues. CDR1 is SGHKS, CDR2 YYEKEE, per germline (reference sequence). CDR3 nucleotides: TGTGCCAGCGTGGGGGTTGAAGCTTTCTTT. Its translation: CASVGVEAFF.

The J gene is TRBJ2-1, the V gene TRBV11-1, with D possibly TRBD1 on 6 matching bases. Germline CDR1 SGHAT, CDR2 FQDESV (reference sequence). The CDR3 length is 15 residues. Trimming shortened V by 1 base and J by 7 bases, and 14 bases separated the two germline ends. CDR3 sequence: CASSLEGERVNEQFF. The DNA for the CDR3 is TGTGCCAGCAGCTTAGAGGGGGAGAGAGTGAATGAGCAGTTCTTC.

V is TRBV29-1 and J is TRBJ2-3; 9 nucleotides agree with TRBD2. The CDR3 length is 15 residues. CDR1 and CDR2 (germline): SQVTM, ANQGSEA. Trimming at V came to 2 bases and at J to 2 bases, leaving 5 bases not matched to a gene. CDR3 coding DNA: TGCAGCGTTGAAAAAGCGGGGGGCCCCACAGATACGCAGTATTTT. This encodes CSVEKAGGPTDTQYF.

V and J are TRBV25-1 and TRBJ1-1; 11 bases map to TRBD1. V was clipped by 3 bases and J by 4 bases; unmatched bases: 7. The CDR3 is made up of 16 amino acids. The germline CDR1 and CDR2 sequences are MGHDK and SYGVNS. CDR3 nucleotides: TGTGCCAGCAGTGACGGGACAGGGGGGGGTCGCACTGAAGCTTTCTTT. This sequence encodes CASSDGTGGGRTEAFF.

The chain is built from TRBV7-6 and TRBJ2-5; D is tentatively TRBD1 or TRBD2 (6 bases each). Trimming left V 2 bases short and J 1 base short, with 17 bases between. Germline lookup yields CDR1 SGHVS and CDR2 FNYEAQ. The CDR3 length is 17 residues. CDR3 residues: CASSLRGDTGSQETQYF. The CDR3 DNA is TGTGCCAGCAGCTTAAGGGGGGACACAGGCTCCCAAGAGACCCAGTACTTC.

The chain has TRBV7-2 and TRBJ2-6; D is tentatively TRBD1 or TRBD2 (5 bases each). Germline V CDR1 and CDR2: SGHTA, FQGNSA. CDR3 length: 19 residues. V lost 5 bases to trimming and J lost 4 bases, with 24 bases between them. The CDR3 loop is CASSAGPLGTSRGANVLTF. As DNA, the CDR3 is TGTGCCAGCAGCGCCGGTCCTCTCGGGACCTCGAGGGGGGCCAACGTCCTGACTTTC.

This chain connects TRBV12-3 or TRBV12-4 to TRBJ2-3, with 12 bases lining up with TRBD2. With 4 bases clipped from V and 2 bases from J, the junction kept 4 bases outside the gene matches. There are 16 residues in the CDR3. The CDR3, as DNA: TGTGCCAGCAGTTCCCGGACTAGCGGGATCACAGATACGCAGTATTTT. This sequence encodes CASSSRTSGITDTQYF.

The V gene is TRBV4-2, the J gene TRBJ2-3; 8 bases match TRBD2. With V trimmed by 4 bases and J by 5 bases, 11 bases remained unmatched. Germline-derived CDR1 and CDR2 are LGHNA and YNFKEQ. The CDR3 has 16 amino acids. The DNA of the CDR3 is TGTGCCAGCAGCCCCGGGTCGGGACTAGAGGGAGATACGCAGTATTTT. Its protein product is CASSPGSGLEGDTQYF.

The V call is TRBV20-1, the J call TRBJ2-1, with D maybe TRBD2 (5 bases). The germline CDR1 and CDR2 sequences are DFQATT and SNEGSKA (reference sequence). The CDR3 length is 12 residues. With 0 bases removed from V and 8 bases from J, the gap between germline ends came to 8 bases. CDR3 protein: CSARDGDHEQFF. The CDR3 region has the DNA TGCAGTGCTAGAGACGGGGATCATGAGCAGTTCTTC.

The chain is built from TRBV5-1 and TRBJ2-1, with 9 bases aligning to TRBD1. The assigned J gene may be wrong: the sequence end matches TRBJ2-7 better. Germline V CDR1 and CDR2: SGHRS, YFSETQ. The CDR3 is 12 residues long. In DNA, the CDR3 is TGCGCCAGCAGCTGGGACAGGGCCGAGCAGTACTTC. This codes for CASSWDRAEQYF.

The chain is built from TRBV6-5 and TRBJ1-2; no definite D call. The CDR3 length is 13 residues. V was shortened by 6 bases and J by 4 bases, with 12 bases between the two germline ends. Germline V lookup: CDR1 MNHEY, CDR2 SVGAGI. CDR3 region: CASSKTPVYGYTF. The CDR3 nucleotides are TGTGCCAGCAGCAAGACTCCAGTCTATGGCTACACCTTC.

This clonotype was detected a few times. CDR3 residues: CASSQGSISQGQYF. The CDR3 DNA sequence: TGTGCCAGCAGCCAAGGATCAATCTCCCAGGGGCAGTACTTC. The rearrangement links TRBV3-1 to TRBJ2-7; maybe TRBD1 (5 bases). This CDR3 is 14 amino acids long. Germline V gene sequence: CDR1 LGHDT, CDR2 YNNKEL (reference sequence). V was clipped by 1 base and J by 9 bases, with 16 bases between them.

The chain recombines TRBV5-1 with TRBJ2-3; possible D gene TRBD1, 5 bases. Germline V CDR1 and CDR2: SGHRS, YFSETQ. V dropped 2 bases and J dropped 4 bases, with 8 bases sitting between them. This CDR3 has 13 amino acids. CDR3 sequence reads: CASSFDRPDTQYF. The DNA of the CDR3 is TGCGCCAGCAGCTTTGACAGACCAGATACGCAGTATTTT.

This clonotype appeared a few times. The CDR3 reads CASSPTKGGETQYF. The CDR3 DNA follows: TGTGCCAGCAGCCCCACCAAAGGGGGGGAGACCCAGTACTTC. V and J are TRBV4-2 and TRBJ2-7; D may be TRBD1 or TRBD2 (6 bases each). With the DNA end fitting TRBJ2-5 better, the J assignment may be wrong. Per germline, CDR1 LGHNA and CDR2 YNFKEQ. This CDR3 is built from 14 residues.